This T cell receptor beta chain was found in a study of shared clonotypes between healthy human individuals. The overall study: A couple of women and a few men aged 18 to 49 served as donors. Three plates each covered CD4 naive and memory; CD8 naive two, CD8 memory one. The study, taken as a whole, reports: Large sequencing depth failed to make sorted-subset sequencing complete, rarefaction showed. What limited the represented genetic and exposure-history diversity was the small number of donors.

CD45RO-negative CD8 cells positively selected for CCR7 made up the naive population, which excluded terminally differentiated effector memory CD45RA+ cells. In the case of this clone: The target antigen is unknown.

J lost 3 bases, V lost 5 bases, and 8 bases had no gene match. The CDR3 extends over 15 amino acids. Germline V gene sequence: CDR1 SGHNT, CDR2 YYREEE (reference sequence). Method: immunoSEQ multiplex PCR; TCRdb's copy keeps in-frame clones and lacks some. The sample carries some 2 million clones, approximately 95% recorded once. The chain links TRBV5-4 to TRBJ2-3, with TRBD1 identical over 8 bases. The sequenced material came from naive CD8+ T cells sorted from blood. This sequence was found in a man aged 18-30 years in good health. The DNA of the CDR3 is TGTGCCAGCAGACGACTGACAGGGGTGACAGATACGCAGTATTTT. Translated: CASRRLTGVTDTQYF.